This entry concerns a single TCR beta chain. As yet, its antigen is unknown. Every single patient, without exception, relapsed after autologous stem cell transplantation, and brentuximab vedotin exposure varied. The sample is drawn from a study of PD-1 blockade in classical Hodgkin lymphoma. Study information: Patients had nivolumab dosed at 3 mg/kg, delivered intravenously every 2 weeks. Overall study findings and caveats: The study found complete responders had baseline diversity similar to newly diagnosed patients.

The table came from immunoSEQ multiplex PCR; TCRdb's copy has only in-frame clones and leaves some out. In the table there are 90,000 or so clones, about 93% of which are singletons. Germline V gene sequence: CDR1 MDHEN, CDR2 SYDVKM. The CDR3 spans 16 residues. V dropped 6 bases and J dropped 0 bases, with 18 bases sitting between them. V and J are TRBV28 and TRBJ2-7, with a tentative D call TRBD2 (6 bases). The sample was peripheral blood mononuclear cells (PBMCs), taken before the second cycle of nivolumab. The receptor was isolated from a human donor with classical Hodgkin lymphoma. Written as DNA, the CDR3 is TGTGCCAGCAGATACCCGGCGGGGCCACACTCCTACGAGCAGTACTTC. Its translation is CASRYPAGPHSYEQYF. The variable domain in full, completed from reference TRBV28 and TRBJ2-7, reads DVKVTQSSRYLVKRTGEKVFLECVQDMDHENMFWYRQDPGLGLRLIYFSYDVKMKEKGDIPEGYSVSREKKERFSLILESASTNQTSMYLCASRYPAGPHSYEQYFGPGTRLTVT.